Sequencing of this TCR beta chain was carried out in a study of beta chain features in type 1 diabetes. Notes on the study in general: Researchers reported that naive, central memory and Treg TCRB repertoires appeared more similar in patients than in healthy donors. Among all four CD4+ subsets, Type 1 diabetes patients had TCRB CDR3s that were moderately but significantly shorter. There was no resolution here of whether HLA type influences TCRB rearrangement.

Points on this clone: Its antigen is as yet unknown.

Sequencing targeted expressed TCRB transcripts, as all isolated RNA had been reverse transcribed. The data were produced by immunoSEQ multiplex PCR, yet TCRdb's version contains in-frame clones alone and is incomplete. The table includes over 650,000 clones, about an eighth detected once. The V end lost 3 bases, the J end lost 4 bases, and 10 bases lay between the germline ends. Germline CDR1 reads SGHTA; CDR2 reads FQGNSA. The CDR3 sequence is 14 residues long. V and J are TRBV7-2 and TRBJ1-3; D gene ambiguous. The sample was naive CD4+ T cells from blood. The source of this sequence is a man aged 18 to 29 with type 1 diabetes. The CDR3 protein is CASSLDARGNTIYF. The DNA of the CDR3 is TGTGCCAGCAGCTTGGACGCTCGAGGAAACACCATATATTTT.